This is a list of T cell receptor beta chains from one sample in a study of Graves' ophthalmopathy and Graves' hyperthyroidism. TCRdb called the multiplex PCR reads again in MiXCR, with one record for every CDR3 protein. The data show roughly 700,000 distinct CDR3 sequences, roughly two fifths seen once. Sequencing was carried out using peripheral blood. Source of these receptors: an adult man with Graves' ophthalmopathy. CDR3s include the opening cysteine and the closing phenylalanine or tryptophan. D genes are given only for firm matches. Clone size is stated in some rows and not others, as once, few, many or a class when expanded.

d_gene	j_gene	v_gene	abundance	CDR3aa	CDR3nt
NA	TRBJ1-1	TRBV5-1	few	CASSLVQQNTEAFF	TGCGCCAGCAGCTTGGTTCAGCAGAACACTGAAGCTTTCTTT
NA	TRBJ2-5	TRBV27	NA	CASSLQPSWETQYF	TGTGCCAGCAGTTTACAACCTTCGTGGGAGACCCAGTACTTC
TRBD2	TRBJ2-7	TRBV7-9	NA	CASSWGLAGSYEQYF	TGTGCCAGCAGCTGGGGACTAGCGGGATCCTACGAGCAGTACTTC
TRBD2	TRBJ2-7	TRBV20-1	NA	CSARDIGLAGVYEQYF	TGCAGTGCTAGAGATATCGGACTAGCGGGAGTCTACGAGCAGTACTTC
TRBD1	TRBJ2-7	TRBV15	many	CASSQGTGDEQYF	TGTGCCAGTTCACAGGGGACAGGCGACGAGCAGTACTTC
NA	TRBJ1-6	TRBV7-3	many	CASSLEEGSPLHF	TGTGCCAGCAGCTTAGAGGAGGGTTCACCCCTCCACTTT
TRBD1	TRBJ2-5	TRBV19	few	CASRRRTGSQETQYF	TGTGCCAGTAGACGGCGGACAGGATCCCAAGAGACCCAGTACTTC
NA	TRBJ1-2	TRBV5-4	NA	CASSLEGDYGYTF	TGTGCCAGCAGCCTTGAGGGGGACTATGGCTACACCTTC
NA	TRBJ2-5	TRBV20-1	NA	CSAPGHQYQETQYF	TGCAGTGCTCCGGGACACCAGTACCAAGAGACCCAGTACTTC
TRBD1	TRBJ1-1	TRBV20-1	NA	CSASEGRGLWTEAFF	TGCAGTGCTAGTGAGGGCAGGGGGCTCTGGACTGAAGCTTTCTTT
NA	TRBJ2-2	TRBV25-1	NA	CASSHLQYRDNTGELFF	TGTGCCAGCAGCCACTTACAGTACCGAGACAACACCGGGGAGCTGTTTTTT
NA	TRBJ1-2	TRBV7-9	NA	CASSQAVRYPSGYTF	TGTGCCAGCAGCCAAGCAGTCCGATACCCTTCGGGCTACACCTTC
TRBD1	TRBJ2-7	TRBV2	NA	CASSRDRGQHLYEQYF	TGTGCCAGCAGTCGGGACAGGGGGCAACACCTCTACGAGCAGTACTTC
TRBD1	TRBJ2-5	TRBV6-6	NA	CASESIRDRVLETQYF	TGTGCCAGCGAATCAATCCGGGACAGGGTTCTGGAGACCCAGTACTTC
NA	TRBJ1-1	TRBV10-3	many	CAISVDSLNTEAFF	TGTGCCATCAGCGTTGACAGCTTGAACACTGAAGCTTTCTTT
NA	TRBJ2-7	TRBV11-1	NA	CASSFSLGSFYEQYF	TGTGCCAGCAGCTTTAGTTTAGGGAGTTTCTACGAGCAGTACTTC
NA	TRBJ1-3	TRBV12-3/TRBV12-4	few	CASSPQTASGNTIYF	TGTGCCAGCAGTCCCCAGACAGCCTCTGGAAACACCATATATTTT
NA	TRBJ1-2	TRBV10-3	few	CASSEGQGIVYGYTF	TGTGCCAGCAGTGAAGGGCAAGGGATAGTCTATGGCTACACCTTC
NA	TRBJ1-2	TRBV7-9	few	CASRPTEPYGYTF	TGTGCCAGCAGACCCACAGAGCCCTACGGCTACACCTTC
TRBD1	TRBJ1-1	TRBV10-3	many	CAISDMTGGAMNTEAFF	TGTGCCATCAGTGACATGACAGGGGGCGCGATGAACACTGAAGCTTTCTTT
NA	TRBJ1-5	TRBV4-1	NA	CASSQGGGKGNQPQHF	TGCGCCAGCAGCCAAGGCGGGGGGAAGGGGAATCAGCCCCAGCATTTT
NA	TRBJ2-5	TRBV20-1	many	CSASPKETQYF	TGCAGTGCTAGCCCCAAAGAGACCCAGTACTTC
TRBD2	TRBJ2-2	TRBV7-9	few	CASSPSGSGSGELFF	TGTGCCAGCAGCCCCAGTGGTAGCGGGAGCGGGGAGCTGTTTTTT
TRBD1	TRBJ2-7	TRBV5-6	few	CASSRIGTESYEQYF	TGTGCCAGCAGTAGAATCGGGACAGAGAGTTACGAGCAGTACTTC
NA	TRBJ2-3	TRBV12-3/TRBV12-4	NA	CASSLRQSDTQYF	TGTGCCAGCAGTTTACGCCAGAGCGATACGCAGTATTTT
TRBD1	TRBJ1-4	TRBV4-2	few	CASSQNRGEKLFF	TGTGCCAGCAGCCAGAACAGGGGTGAAAAACTGTTTTTT
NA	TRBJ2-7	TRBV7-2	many	CASSLGQDSYEQYF	TGTGCCAGCAGCTTAGGCCAGGACTCCTACGAGCAGTACTTC
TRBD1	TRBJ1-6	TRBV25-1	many	CASSYSGQGGSPLHF	TGTGCCAGCAGTTACTCCGGACAGGGTGGCTCACCCCTCCACTTT
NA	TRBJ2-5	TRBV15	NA	CATSRSSPSQGQETQYF	TGTGCCACCAGCAGATCCTCCCCGAGCCAGGGGCAAGAGACCCAGTACTTC
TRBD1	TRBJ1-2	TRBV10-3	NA	CAIGTGSSSDGYTF	TGTGCCATAGGGACAGGGTCGAGTTCGGATGGCTACACCTTC
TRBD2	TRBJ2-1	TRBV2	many	CASSEQLAGDNEQFF	TGTGCCAGCAGTGAGCAGCTAGCGGGGGACAATGAGCAGTTCTTC